These 7 T cell receptor beta chains came from one sample sequenced in a study of shared clonotypes between healthy human individuals. Repertoires were generated with immunoSEQ multiplex PCR, while TCRdb's copy carries only in-frame clones and drops some. The table includes some 2,400,000 clones, approximately 95% detected once. Sample: naive CD4+ T cells sorted from blood. Subset defined: CD45RA+ positively selected. These receptors came from a young man in good health.

The J gene is TRBJ2-1, the V gene TRBV18, with 8 bases lining up with TRBD2. The CDR3 loop spans 14 amino acids. Germline assignment: CDR1 KGHSH and CDR2 LQKENI. V dropped 2 bases and J dropped 14; count of bases not matched to a gene: 11. Written as DNA, the CDR3 is TGTGCCAGCTCACCAGGACTAGCTGAAGGCGAGGAGTTCTTC. Translated: CASSPGLAEGEEFF.

This chain uses TRBV6-1 with TRBJ1-5, with D uncertain. Germline V gene sequence: CDR1 MNHNS, CDR2 SASEGT. The CDR3 extends over 17 amino acids. Deletions cut 2 bases from V and 1 base from J, with 15 bases between. The CDR3 sequence is CASSENFAVLSNQPQHF. The CDR3 DNA sequence: TGTGCCAGCAGTGAAAATTTCGCGGTTCTGAGCAATCAGCCCCAGCATTTT.

To note about this clone: The same CDR3 also results from other DNA sequences found in this sample. The rearrangement links TRBV20-1 to TRBJ2-1; unclear D gene. Trimming took 1 base from V and 5 from J, leaving 3 bases between them. Germline V gene data show CDR1 as DFQATT and CDR2 as SNEGSKA (reference sequence). The CDR3 runs to 11 residues. In DNA form, the CDR3 reads TGCAGTGCTAGAGGCGACAATGAGCAGTTCTTC. Protein product: CSARGDNEQFF.

The V and J genes are TRBV5-1 and TRBJ2-7; D is ambiguous. Germline CDR1 reads SGHRS; CDR2 reads YFSETQ. Trimming removed 1 base at V and 5 bases at J, with 10 bases between. The CDR3 sequence is 13 residues long. The CDR3 DNA reads as TGCGCCAGCAGCTTGTTTTCTGGGGACGAGCAGTACTTC. Its translation is CASSLFSGDEQYF.

This chain links TRBV9 with TRBJ2-5; 8 bases fit TRBD2. The germline CDR1 and CDR2 sequences are SGDLS and YYNGEE. The CDR3 spans 15 residues. The junction had 5 bases not matched to a gene; V was cut back by 3 bases and J by 1 base. CDR3 amino acids: CASSDLAGPQETQYF. In DNA form, the CDR3 reads TGTGCCAGCAGCGACTTAGCGGGGCCCCAAGAGACCCAGTACTTC.

The CDR3 region has the DNA TGTGCCAGCAGCCGACTAGCGGGGTACAATGAGCAGTTCTTC. Amino acids: CASSRLAGYNEQFF. The chain joins TRBV21-1 to TRBJ2-1; the DNA was not used to check the table's D call, TRBD2. TRBV21-1 is given as a pseudogene. The CDR3 has 14 residues.

The genes are TRBV6-6 and TRBJ2-7; 7 bases match TRBD1. Germline assignment: CDR1 MNHNY and CDR2 SVGAGI (reference sequence). V shed 2 bases and J 7 bases; nucleotides not matched to a gene: 5. This CDR3 spans 13 amino acids. The CDR3 nucleotides read TGTGCCAGCAGTTACACGGGACAGTTGGAGCAGTACTTC. Encoded protein: CASSYTGQLEQYF.